These 2 T cell receptor beta chains were sequenced from one sample in a study of T cells in Graves' hyperthyroidism and ophthalmopathy. Amplification of TCR beta CDR3 regions used RNA as the template. When the TCR CDR3 underwent first-round RT-PCR, the HTBI primer set was used. TCRdb recomputed calls from the multiplex PCR reads with MiXCR, one row per CDR3 protein. Found here are 370,000 or so distinct CDR3 sequences, roughly 13% of them singletons; the top ten hold roughly 20%. Source material: blood. The receptors stem from a man aged 25-45 years with Graves' hyperthyroidism that later progressed to Graves' ophthalmopathy.

This clonotype was counted ten times or more. The chain employs TRBV12-3 or TRBV12-4 and TRBJ2-7; D is possibly TRBD2 (5 bases). Deletions cut 3 bases from V and 7 bases from J, with 7 bases between. The CDR3 sequence is 11 residues long. The chain's CDR3 is CASSLRVEQYF. The DNA for the CDR3 is TGTGCCAGCAGTTTGCGGGTAGAGCAGTACTTC.

At least ten counts were recorded for this clonotype. This chain links TRBV20-1 with TRBJ2-3; 9 bases agree with TRBD2. Germline V gives CDR1 DFQATT, CDR2 SNEGSKA (reference sequence). The CDR3 is made up of 13 amino acids. V shed 6 bases and J 4 bases; nucleotides not matched to a gene: 5. The chain's CDR3 is CSARTSAPDTQYF. CDR3 bases: TGCAGTGCCCGGACTAGCGCCCCAGATACGCAGTATTTT.